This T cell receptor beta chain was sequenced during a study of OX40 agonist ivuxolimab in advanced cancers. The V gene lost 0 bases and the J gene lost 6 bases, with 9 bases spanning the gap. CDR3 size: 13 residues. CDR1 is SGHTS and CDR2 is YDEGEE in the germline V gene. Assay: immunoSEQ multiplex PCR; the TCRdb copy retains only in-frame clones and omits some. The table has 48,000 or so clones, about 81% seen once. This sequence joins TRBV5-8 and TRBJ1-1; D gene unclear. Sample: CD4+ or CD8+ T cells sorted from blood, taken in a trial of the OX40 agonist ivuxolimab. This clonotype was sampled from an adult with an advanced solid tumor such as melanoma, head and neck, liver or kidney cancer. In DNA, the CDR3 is TGTGCCAGCAGCTTGGCTTGGACGGCTGAAGCTTTCTTT. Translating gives CASSLAWTAEAFF.